The clone carrying this T cell receptor (beta chain) was counted a few times. As handled by the study authors: Reference gene primers were amplified, and this amplification served to estimate nucleated cell counts. The assay was immunoSEQ multiplex PCR, and TCRdb's table has in-frame clones only and misses some. The V and J calls and the clone size are those of that table, but D and trimming were determined from the DNA. Seen here are about 59,000 clones, more than 60% observed once, and the top ten hold roughly 13%. The data stem from a study of blood T cell repertoires in COVID-19. Study in general: Material from acute and convalescent COVID-19 was sourced from the United States, Italy and Spain. Sources were T cells, B-cell-depleted T cells, or PBMCs; the material itself was cDNA or gDNA.

The germline V gene encodes CDR1 SGDLS and CDR2 YYNGEE. Trimming at V came to 6 bases and at J to 5 bases, leaving 5 bases not matched to a gene. This CDR3 is 14 amino acids long. The clonotype was recovered from a woman between 65 and 79 years old with acute or convalescent COVID-19. Sample: peripheral blood. V usage is TRBV9 and J usage is TRBJ2-1; TRBD1 agrees at 10 bases. CDR3 sequence reads: CASNRDRGDNEQFF. The CDR3 DNA follows: TGTGCCAGCAACAGGGACAGGGGAGACAATGAGCAGTTCTTC.